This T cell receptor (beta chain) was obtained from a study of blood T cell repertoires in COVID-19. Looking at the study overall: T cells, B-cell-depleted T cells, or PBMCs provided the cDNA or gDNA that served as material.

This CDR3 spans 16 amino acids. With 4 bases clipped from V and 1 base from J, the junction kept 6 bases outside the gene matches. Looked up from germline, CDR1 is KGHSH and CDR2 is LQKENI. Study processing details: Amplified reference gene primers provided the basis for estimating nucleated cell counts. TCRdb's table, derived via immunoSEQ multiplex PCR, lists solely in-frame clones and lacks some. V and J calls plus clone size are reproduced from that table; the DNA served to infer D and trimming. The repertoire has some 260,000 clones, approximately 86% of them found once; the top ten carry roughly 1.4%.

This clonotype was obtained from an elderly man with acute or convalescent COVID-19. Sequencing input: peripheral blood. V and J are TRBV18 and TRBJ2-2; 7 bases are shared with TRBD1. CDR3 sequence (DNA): TGTGCCAGCTCACGCTGGACAGGTGGGAACACCGGGGAGCTGTTTTTT. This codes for CASSRWTGGNTGELFF.